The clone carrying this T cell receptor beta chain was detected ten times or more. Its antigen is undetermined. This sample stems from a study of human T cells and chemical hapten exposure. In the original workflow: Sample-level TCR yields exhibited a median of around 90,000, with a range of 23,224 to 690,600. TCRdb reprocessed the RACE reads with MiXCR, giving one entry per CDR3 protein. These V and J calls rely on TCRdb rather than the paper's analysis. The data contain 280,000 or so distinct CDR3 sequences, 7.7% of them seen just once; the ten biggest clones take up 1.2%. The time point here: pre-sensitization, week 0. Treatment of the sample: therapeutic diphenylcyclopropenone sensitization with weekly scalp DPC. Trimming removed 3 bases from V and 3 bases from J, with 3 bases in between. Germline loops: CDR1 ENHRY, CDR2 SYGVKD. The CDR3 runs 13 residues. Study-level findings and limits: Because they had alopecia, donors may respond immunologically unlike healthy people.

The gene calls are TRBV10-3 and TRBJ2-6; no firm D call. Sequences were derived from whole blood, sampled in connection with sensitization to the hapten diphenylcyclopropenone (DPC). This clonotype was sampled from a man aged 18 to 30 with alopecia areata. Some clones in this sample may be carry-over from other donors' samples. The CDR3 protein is CAISDGGANVLTF. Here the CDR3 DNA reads TGTGCCATCAGTGACGGTGGGGCCAACGTCCTGACTTTC.